The entry that follows covers one T cell receptor (beta chain) sequence. The data are from a study of blood T cell repertoires in COVID-19. Study background: Samples came from the United States, Italy and Spain, spanning acute and convalescent COVID-19. Sources were T cells, B-cell-depleted T cells, or PBMCs; the material itself was cDNA or gDNA.

The CDR3 has 15 amino acids. Germline lookup yields CDR1 SGHRS and CDR2 YFSETQ. J was trimmed by 1 base and V by 7 bases; bases with no gene match: 7. Measured with immunoSEQ multiplex PCR; TCRdb has only the in-frame clones, and not every one. Of just under 150,000 clones in the sample, 75% to 90% were seen once. The gene calls are TRBV5-1 and TRBJ2-2, with 7 positions matching TRBD2. The sequence was obtained from a human donor in a cohort sampled during active COVID-19. The material sequenced was peripheral blood. For the CDR3, the DNA is TGCGCCAGCCGGCTAGCGGAGAAGAACACCGGGGAGCTGTTTTTT. It codes for CASRLAEKNTGELFF.